This T cell receptor (beta chain) was captured by sequencing in a study of blood T cell repertoires in COVID-19 (dated by TCRdb to about 2020). Regarding the complete study: Samples from collaborators originated in the United States, Italy and Spain and spanned both the acute and convalescent phases of COVID-19. Where available, HLA class I and class II types were taken from metadata supplied by the sample provider and were not determined by assay-based typing. The prospective study material was composed of cDNA or gDNA derived from T cells, B-cell-depleted T cells, or PBMCs. Samples were obtained from the ongoing ImmuneRACE study (first 160 participants) and from some 1,300 subjects provided by 6 global collaborators. Subjects who had been exposed to COVID-19, were actively infected with it, or had recovered from it provided the deeply sampled blood TCRbeta repertoires that made up the dataset. Nearly every sample came with metadata listing a de-identified subject ID, COVID-19 status, age in years and sex. The repertoires were made available in a free public database intended to serve as a resource for research on the immune response to SARS-CoV-2.

TCRbeta CDR3 regions were amplified from genomic DNA using the immunoSEQ Assay, a bias-controlled multiplex PCR. Under the source paper's analysis protocol: The number of nucleated cells in each sample was estimated by amplification of reference gene primers within the assay. To quantify the absolute abundance of each unique TCRbeta CDR3 rearrangement, sequence reads were collapsed and filtered. For each sample, productive Simpson clonality was calculated as the square root of Simpson's diversity index over productive rearrangements. The clones in this table, taken by TCRdb from immuneACCESS, are in-frame only. Not every clone is retained; where verified, under half of the shortfall comes from an unresolved V gene, and the cause of the rest is unknown. Clonal size and the V and J genes are those of that table, whereas D and trimming came from the DNA. The sample records roughly 21,000 clones, roughly 85% of which are singletons. Roughly 12% of the sample belongs to the ten largest clones.

Of note for this clone: Its antigen remains unidentified. Per-base qualities were not stored, and no clone one base away is much larger.

What the authors observed across the whole study: The quantity of clinical and demographic metadata differed by source and by participant and was supplied without curation.

Collaborating institutions collected whole blood in K2EDTA tubes following their own protocols. For TCRbeta analysis, collaborators shipped samples in one of three forms: frozen whole blood, isolated PBMCs, or DNA extracted from either of those sample types. The CDR3 runs 15 amino acids, cysteine and phenylalanine included. Of all the DNA, just the CDR3 is kept, 45 bases in frame from base 1. Based on the germline V gene, the CDR1 and CDR2 sequences are MNHEY and SVGEGT. Cut back by 3 bases and 0 bases, the V and J ends lie 9 bases apart. The chain is made from TRBV6-2 or TRBV6-3 and TRBJ1-3, with the D gene not confidently named. The sample was peripheral blood. This TCR came from a woman aged 80 or over with active or convalescent COVID-19. The DNA reads TGTGCCAGCAGTTATCCCATCCACTCTGGAAACACCATATATTTT. This translates into CASSYPIHSGNTIYF.